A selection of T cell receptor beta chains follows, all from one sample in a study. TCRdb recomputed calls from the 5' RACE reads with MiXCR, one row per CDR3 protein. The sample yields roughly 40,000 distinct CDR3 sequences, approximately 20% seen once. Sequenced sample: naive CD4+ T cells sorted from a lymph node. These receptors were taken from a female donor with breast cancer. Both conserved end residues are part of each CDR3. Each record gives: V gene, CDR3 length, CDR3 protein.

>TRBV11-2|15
CASSPHSGKYSEQFF
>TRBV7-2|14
CASSLNFRGSPLHF
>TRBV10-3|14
CAISESGTDHGYTF
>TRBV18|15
CASSPGTGGNQPQHF
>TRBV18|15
CASSPGLAGGTEAFF
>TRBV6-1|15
CASSTGVDSNQPQHF
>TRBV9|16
CASSVNWGAGANVLTF
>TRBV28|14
CASSPPGPHYGYTF
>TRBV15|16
CATSRVVTGGPLEQYF
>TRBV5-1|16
CASSLFGRGSGNTIYF
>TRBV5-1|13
CASSPGQNQPQHF
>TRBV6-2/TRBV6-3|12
CASSLLLGTQYF
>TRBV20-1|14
CSASGQGSQETQYF
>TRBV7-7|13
CASSPGVTDTQYF
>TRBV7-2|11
CASSIRDKLFF
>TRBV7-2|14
CASSLEGLDTEAFF
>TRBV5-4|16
CASSPGGAGAYNEQFF
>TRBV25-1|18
CASSDGLLRRGTYNEQLF
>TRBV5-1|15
CASSLGGGESTEAFF
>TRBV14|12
CASSPQNNEQFF
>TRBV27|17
CASSLSLQGKPYNEQFF
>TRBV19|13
CASSTQGGTEAFF
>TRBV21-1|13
CASSNHRLLEQYF
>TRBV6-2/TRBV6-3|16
CASRRIWDSPYNEQFF
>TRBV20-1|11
CSASTHTEAFF
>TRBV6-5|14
CASSFRGGSYEQYF
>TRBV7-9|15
CASSLGSGYTGEPFF
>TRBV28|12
CASSFSGEKQYF
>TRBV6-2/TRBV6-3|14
CASSYDTYNYGYTF
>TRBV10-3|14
CAISWDSVGYEQYF
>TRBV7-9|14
CASSLGGPYNEQFF
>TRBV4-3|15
CASSQDRQENQPQHF
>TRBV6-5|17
CASSPLDRGGGNQPQHF
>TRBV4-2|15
CASSQDGIADKEQFF
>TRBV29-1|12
CSVAAGDTEAFF
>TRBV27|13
CASRQQGEEKLFF
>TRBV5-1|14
CASSLEAGLNIQYF
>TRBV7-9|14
CASSFSGTPERLFF
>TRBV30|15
CAWTAGRQAGNTIYF
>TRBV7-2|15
CASSSRAGGPYEQYF
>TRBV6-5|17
CASSYYRGVSATYEQYF
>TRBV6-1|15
CASSLGGTGGQGYTF
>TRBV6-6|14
CASSLGHINQPQHF
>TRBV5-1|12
CASSVSGHEQYF
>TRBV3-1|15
CASSRSGQGAAEAFF
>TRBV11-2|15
CASSLVDREADTQYF
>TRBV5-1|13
CASSFRLAGELFF
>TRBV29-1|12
CSVAQGYTEAFF
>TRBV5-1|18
CASSYRGAVAGGPYEQYF
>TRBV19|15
CASSSIVTAGNTIYF
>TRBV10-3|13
CAIKPSPDTEAFF
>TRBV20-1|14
CSAATRGFQVVQYF
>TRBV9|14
CASSIGRAYNEQFF